This is a list of T cell receptor beta chains from one sample in a study of blood T cell repertoires in COVID-19. Measured with immunoSEQ multiplex PCR; TCRdb has only the in-frame clones, and not every one. This table has about 380,000 clones, 88% appearing once. The sample consisted of PBMCs or T cells enriched from blood (not recorded which). All receptors come from a woman aged 18-29 years who had recovered from COVID-19. CDR3s include the opening cysteine and the closing phenylalanine or tryptophan. The order of the fields is D gene, V gene, J gene, CDR3 protein. A D gene is named only where the DNA matches it firmly.

>-|TRBV11-3|TRBJ2-2
CASSPNSGELFF
>-|TRBV30|TRBJ2-5
CAWSSLVGAGETQYF
>-|TRBV18|TRBJ1-1
CASSPMGLNTEAFF
>-|TRBV6-5|TRBJ1-6
CASVGHPNSPLHF
>TRBD1|TRBV15|TRBJ1-5
CATSGGQGTQPQHF
>TRBD1|TRBV15|TRBJ1-2
CATSKVQGTYYGYTF
>TRBD1|TRBV11-2|TRBJ2-7
CASSRAGTGGLFYEQYF
>TRBD2|TRBV5-1|TRBJ2-5
CASSLTRLAGGLAQYF
>-|TRBV3-1/TRBV3-2|TRBJ1-2
CASSPLMGSPYGYTF
>-|TRBV7-2|TRBJ1-1
CASSPARTLWEAFF